One sample yielded the 8 T cell receptor beta chains listed below, sequenced in a study of blood T cell repertoires in COVID-19. Method: immunoSEQ multiplex PCR; TCRdb's copy keeps in-frame clones and lacks some. The repertoire consists of about 170,000 clones, with 80% to 85% occurring once and the leading ten covering roughly 14%. The sequenced sample consisted of peripheral blood. Every receptor here comes from a woman aged 70 to 79 with COVID-19, enrolled during active disease.

The chain is built from TRBV7-8 and TRBJ2-5; D may be TRBD2 (5 bases). Trimming took off 4 bases at V and 5 bases at J, with 20 bases between the two ends. This CDR3 is built from 16 residues. Germline V lookup: CDR1 SGHVS, CDR2 FQNEAQ. The CDR3 spells CASSSQRPTHGETQYF. The CDR3 DNA is TGTGCCAGCAGCTCACAGCGGCCCACTCATGGGGAGACCCAGTACTTC.

The gene calls are TRBV2 and TRBJ1-1; TRBD1 is a possible D gene (5 bases). The germline CDR1 and CDR2 sequences are SNHLY and FYNNEI. Trimming took 8 bases from V and 1 from J, leaving 11 bases between them. The CDR3 has 13 amino acids. CDR3: CASGRVSNTEAFF. The DNA for the CDR3 is TGTGCCAGCGGCAGGGTTTCGAACACTGAAGCTTTCTTT.

V and J are TRBV18 and TRBJ1-3; D is unclear. The CDR3 runs 15 residues. Germline CDR1 reads KGHSH; CDR2 reads LQKENI. Trimming took off 6 bases at V and 0 bases at J, with 12 bases between the two ends. The CDR3 protein is CASSNWALSGNTIYF. CDR3 in DNA: TGTGCCAGCTCGAACTGGGCCCTCTCTGGAAACACCATATATTTT. The full variable domain, rest sourced from reference TRBV18 and TRBJ1-3, is NAGVMQNPRHLVRRRGQEARLRCSPMKGHSHVYWYRQLPEEGLKFMVYLQKENIIDESGMPKERFSAEFPKEGPSILRIQQVVRGDSAAYFCASSNWALSGNTIYFGEGSWLTVV.

The chain links TRBV28 to TRBJ1-2; 8 positions match TRBD1. Looked up from germline, CDR1 is MDHEN and CDR2 is SYDVKM. The CDR3 runs 16 residues. Trimming took 7 bases from V and 3 from J; bases not matched to a gene: 13. The CDR3 DNA follows: TGTGCCAGCACCTCAGGGGGCTACCTACAGGACTATGGCTACACCTTC. Translation: CASTSGGYLQDYGYTF.

The chain combines TRBV6-5 with TRBJ2-2; the D gene is possibly TRBD2 (5 bases). V was clipped by 6 bases and J by 7 bases, with 12 bases between them. CDR1 and CDR2 (germline): MNHEY, SVGAGI. The CDR3 covers 13 residues. The CDR3 coding sequence is TGTGCCAGCAGGACTACCTCAGGCGGGGAGCTGTTTTTT. This encodes CASRTTSGGELFF.

The V gene is TRBV28, the J gene TRBJ1-2, with unresolved D. CDR1 MDHEN and CDR2 SYDVKM come from the germline V gene. The CDR3 loop spans 13 amino acids. The V and J ends lost 5 bases and 0 bases respectively, with 7 bases between them. CDR3 protein: CASSIQANYGYTF. The CDR3 DNA sequence: TGTGCCAGCAGTATCCAGGCTAACTATGGCTACACCTTC.

The chain carries TRBV15 and TRBJ1-1, with D possibly being TRBD1 (5 bases). The CDR3 has 12 amino acids. From germline, CDR1 is LNHNV and CDR2 YYDKDF (reference sequence). Between the trimmed V and J ends, which lost 4 bases and 6 bases, there was a span of 9 bases. In DNA form, the CDR3 reads TGTGCCACCAGCACCCGGGGGGCTGAAGCTTTCTTT. This codes for CATSTRGAEAFF.

The chain has TRBV19 and TRBJ2-2; possible D gene TRBD1, 6 bases. This CDR3 comprises 14 residues. CDR1 is LNHDA, CDR2 SQIVND, per germline (reference sequence). Between the trimmed V and J ends, which lost 2 bases and 3 bases, there was a span of 7 bases. The CDR3 sequence: CASSIPGDTGELFF. The CDR3, as DNA: TGTGCCAGTAGTATACCAGGGGACACCGGGGAGCTGTTTTTT.